This TCR beta chain emerged from a study of blood T cell repertoires in COVID-19. Background on the study: Spain, Italy and the United States supplied samples that represented acute and convalescent COVID-19.

Germline values: CDR1 MGHDK, CDR2 SYGVNS. The V gene end was trimmed by 0 bases and the J gene end by 4 bases; junction bases not matched to a gene: 4. The CDR3 consists of 16 residues. Original handling: Estimates of nucleated cell counts were drawn from the amplification of reference gene primers. Measured with immunoSEQ multiplex PCR; TCRdb has only the in-frame clones, and not every one. Clone size and V and J calls were adopted from that table, with D and trimming inferred from the DNA. This table holds around 62,000 clones, 88% found once. The receptor was derived from a woman aged 55-75 years with acute or convalescent COVID-19. Sequencing was carried out using peripheral blood. The chain combines TRBV25-1 with TRBJ1-1, with 11 bases identical to TRBD1. CDR3 sequence: CASSEYGQGAVTEAFF. The CDR3 bases are TGTGCCAGCAGTGAATATGGACAGGGGGCGGTCACTGAAGCTTTCTTT.